This T cell receptor (beta chain) comes out of a study of blood T cell repertoires in COVID-19. Overall study context: T cells, B-cell-depleted T cells, or PBMCs provided the cDNA or gDNA that served as material.

This CDR3 contains 13 residues. Looked up from germline, CDR1 is SGHRS and CDR2 is YFSETQ. The V and J ends lost 3 bases and 4 bases respectively, with 9 bases between them. The authors' processing: Reference gene primer amplification in the assay estimated nucleated cell counts. Only in-frame clones appear in the TCRdb table, and some are missing; sequencing was by immunoSEQ multiplex PCR. Clonal size and the V and J genes are those of that table, whereas D and trimming came from the DNA. Of roughly 90,000 clones in the sample, around 80% are singletons; the top ten hold roughly a third. Sequenced input: peripheral blood. The clonotype originates from a woman over 75 with active or convalescent COVID-19. V gene TRBV5-1 combines with J gene TRBJ2-3; weak D call: TRBD1 (6 bases). CDR3 sequence: CASSSTGSDTQYF. CDR3 in DNA: TGCGCCAGCAGCTCAACAGGGTCAGATACGCAGTATTTT.